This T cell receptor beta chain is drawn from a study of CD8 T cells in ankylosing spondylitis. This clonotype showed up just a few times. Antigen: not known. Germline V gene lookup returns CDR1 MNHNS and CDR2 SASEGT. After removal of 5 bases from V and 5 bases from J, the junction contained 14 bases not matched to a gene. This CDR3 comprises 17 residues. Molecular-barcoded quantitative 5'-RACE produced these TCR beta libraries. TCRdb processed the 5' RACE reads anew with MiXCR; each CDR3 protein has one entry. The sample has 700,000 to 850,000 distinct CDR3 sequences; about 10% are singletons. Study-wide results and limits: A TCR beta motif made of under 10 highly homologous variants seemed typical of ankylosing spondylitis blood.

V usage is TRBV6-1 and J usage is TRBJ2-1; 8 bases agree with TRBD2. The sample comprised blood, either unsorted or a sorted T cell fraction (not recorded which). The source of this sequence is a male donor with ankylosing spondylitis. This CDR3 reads CASSRLFGGGKDNEQFF. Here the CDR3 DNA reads TGTGCCAGCAGTCGTCTATTTGGCGGGGGGAAAGACAATGAGCAGTTCTTC.